These 21 T cell receptor beta chains share one sample of origin, sequenced in a study of regulatory T cells in long-lasting Graves disease. The time point here: persistent/refractory GD, antithyroid drugs over 5 years with positive TRAb. The TCR library was prepared using RNA isolated from PBMCs. To make TCR beta libraries, researchers used iRepertoire HTBI primers and Arm-PCR of CDR3 regions. TCRdb recomputed calls from the multiplex PCR reads with MiXCR, one row per CDR3 protein. In the table there are under 350,000 distinct CDR3 sequences, around a fifth of which are singletons. The sequences come from peripheral blood mononuclear cells (PBMCs), collected when the disease was refractory, from a patient treated with antithyroid drugs. The receptors derive from a female donor with Graves disease.

V gene TRBV20-1 combines with J gene TRBJ1-5, with 7 bases matching TRBD1. The junction had 6 bases not matched to a gene; V was cut back by 3 bases and J by 4 bases. Germline-derived CDR1 and CDR2 are DFQATT and SNEGSKA (reference sequence). The length of the CDR3 is 14 residues. The CDR3 nucleotides are TGCAGTGCTAGCCCGACAGGGATTAATCAGCCCCAGCATTTT. Encoded protein: CSASPTGINQPQHF.

Many counts were recorded for this clonotype. The chain links TRBV12-3 or TRBV12-4 to TRBJ2-5, with D unresolved. The CDR3 loop spans 13 amino acids. The ends were cut back, 1 base at V and 2 bases at J, with 5 bases in the middle. DNA of the CDR3: TGTGCCAGCAGTTTAGACGGTCAAGAGACCCAGTACTTC. It translates to CASSLDGQETQYF.

This clonotype was detected a few times. This sequence joins TRBV29-1 and TRBJ1-1; no firm D call. CDR3 length equals 13 residues. V was clipped by 3 bases and J by 5 bases, with 13 bases between them. The V gene's germline CDR1 is SQVTM and CDR2 ANQGSEA. The CDR3 here is CSVETSGWTEAFF. The CDR3 nucleotides are TGCAGCGTTGAGACTTCGGGATGGACTGAAGCTTTCTTT.

The rearrangement joins TRBV7-9 to TRBJ2-5; 9 bases match TRBD1. With V trimmed by 4 bases and J by 4 bases, 10 bases remained unmatched. The V gene's germline CDR1 is SEHNR and CDR2 FQNEAQ (reference sequence). The CDR3 consists of 16 residues. CDR3 coding DNA: TGTGCCAGCAGCTCCTCCGGGACAGGGCGCTTAGAGACCCAGTACTTC. Its protein product is CASSSSGTGRLETQYF.

The chain is built from TRBV19 and TRBJ2-5, with D possibly being TRBD1 (6 bases). Trimming shortened V by 5 bases and J by 1 base, and 14 bases separated the two germline ends. CDR3 length equals 15 residues. The V gene's germline CDR1 is LNHDA and CDR2 SQIVND (reference sequence). The CDR3 DNA reads TGTGCCAGTAGTGCACTGGGCAGGGGCCAAGAGACCCAGTACTTC. It is translated as CASSALGRGQETQYF.

As concerns this clonotype: A much larger clone lies one base from this, so it may be a read error. This chain connects TRBV2 to TRBJ1-1, with no clear D. Germline assignment: CDR1 SNHLY and CDR2 FYNNEI. V lost 10 bases and J 1 base, leaving 13 bases between the germline ends. The CDR3 contains 13 residues. CDR3 loop: CATLKVSNTEAFF. CDR3 bases: TGTGCCACCCTCAAGGTCTCGAACACTGAAGCTTTCTTT.

The chain couples TRBV6-1 to TRBJ2-4; TRBD1 matches at 8 bases. The CDR3 has 14 amino acids. Germline values: CDR1 MNHNS, CDR2 SASEGT. J gave up 1 base and V 7 bases, and 3 bases lay outside the gene matches. CDR3 protein: CASNRQGAKNIQYF. The CDR3 coding sequence is TGTGCCAGCAACCGACAGGGGGCCAAAAACATTCAGTACTTC.

This clonotype was observed a handful of times. V and J are TRBV11-2 and TRBJ2-5; 8 bases match TRBD2. CDR3 size: 16 residues. In germline, CDR1 is SGHAT, CDR2 FQNNGV. V shed 1 base and J 4 bases; nucleotides not matched to a gene: 8. The DNA for the CDR3 is TGTGCCAGCAGCTTAGTGCTAGCGGGTGAGAGAGAGACCCAGTACTTC. Translating gives CASSLVLAGERETQYF.

The CDR3 nucleotides read TGCAGTGCTAGTATGAGTCGGAGCTCCTACAATGAGCAGTTCTTC. Translation gives CSASMSRSSYNEQFF. V usage is TRBV20-1 and J usage is TRBJ2-1; D is undetermined. V was trimmed by 3 bases and J by 0 bases, leaving 12 bases between them. Germline CDR1 DFQATT, CDR2 SNEGSKA (reference sequence). The CDR3 contains 15 residues.

This clonotype was picked up many times. This rearrangement joins TRBV30 to TRBJ1-5; weak D call: TRBD1 (6 bases). This CDR3 has 15 residues. Germline CDR1 reads GTSNPN; CDR2 reads SVGIG (reference sequence). Trimming cost V 0 bases and J 7 bases, with 16 bases left between them. Here the CDR3 DNA reads TGTGCCTGGAGTGTTGGCCAGGGGATGTACCAGCCCCAGCATTTT. This encodes CAWSVGQGMYQPQHF. Drawing the rest from reference TRBV30 and TRBJ1-5, the complete variable domain is SQTIHQWPATLVQPVGSPLSLECTVEGTSNPNLYWYRQAAGRGLQLLFYSVGIGQISSEVPQNLSASRPQDRQFILSSKKLLLSDSGFYLCAWSVGQGMYQPQHFGDGTRLSIL.

Points on this clonotype: A much larger clone sits a single nucleotide away, making a read error possible. This chain links TRBV9 with TRBJ2-5; D remains ambiguous. The germline CDR1 and CDR2 sequences are SGDLS and YYNGEE. This CDR3 contains 12 residues. V lost 5 bases, J lost 4 bases, and 9 bases lay in between. The CDR3 region is CASSYWRETQYF. CDR3 sequence (DNA): TGTGCCAGCAGTTATTGGAGAGAGACCCAGTACTTC.

The sample holds a few counts of this clonotype. The gene calls are TRBV7-2 and TRBJ1-4, with D maybe TRBD1 (5 bases). This CDR3 has 14 residues. The germline V gene has CDR1 SGHTA and CDR2 FQGNSA. With 1 base removed from V and 7 bases from J, the gap between germline ends came to 10 bases. The CDR3 region is CASSLGGGSEKLFF. DNA of the CDR3: TGTGCCAGCAGCTTAGGCGGGGGGAGTGAAAAACTGTTTTTT.

This chain connects TRBV30 to TRBJ1-5; D is uncertain. This CDR3 is built from 13 residues. Germline loops: CDR1 GTSNPN, CDR2 SVGIG (reference sequence). V was clipped by 0 bases and J by 3 bases, with 6 bases between them. In DNA, the CDR3 is TGTGCCTGGAGTGTACAGCCCAATCAGCCCCAGCATTTT. Its protein is CAWSVQPNQPQHF.

The V call is TRBV5-1, the J call TRBJ1-3, with D hard to call. V dropped 0 bases and J dropped 0 bases, with 4 bases sitting between them. Germline CDR1 is SGHRS and CDR2 is YFSETQ. The CDR3 totals 14 residues. The CDR3 loop reads CASSLELSGNTIYF. As DNA, the CDR3 is TGCGCCAGCAGCTTGGAGCTCTCTGGAAACACCATATATTTT.

This clonotype was recorded at least ten times. Here the CDR3 reads CASSLPRGTGELFF. CDR3 DNA: TGTGCCAGCAGTTTACCCAGGGGAACCGGGGAGCTGTTTTTT. The chain links TRBV28 to TRBJ2-2, with a tentative D call TRBD1 (6 bases). Germline V CDR1 and CDR2: MDHEN, SYDVKM. Trimming stripped 2 bases from V and 5 bases from J, with 9 bases between. The CDR3 runs to 14 residues.

The table lists this clonotype with many counts. This chain's CDR3 is CASSSTVTPYEQYF. The CDR3 DNA reads TGTGCCAGCAGCTCGACAGTTACCCCCTACGAGCAGTACTTC. The V and J genes are TRBV7-2 and TRBJ2-7, with D possibly matching TRBD1 (5 bases). The CDR3 totals 14 residues. Between the trimmed V and J ends, which lost 4 bases and 2 bases, there was a span of 12 bases. CDR1 and CDR2 (germline): SGHTA, FQGNSA.

With respect to this clonotype: Given a much more abundant clone one base away, this may be a read error. The rearrangement uses TRBV18 and TRBJ1-1; TRBD1 agrees at 8 bases. Germline V gene lookup returns CDR1 KGHSH and CDR2 LQKENI. This CDR3 has 16 amino acids. This CDR3 reads CVSSPIRRTGIAEAFF. The CDR3 DNA reads TGTGTCAGCTCACCAATCAGAAGGACAGGGATCGCTGAAGCTTTCTTT.

The V and J genes are TRBV2 and TRBJ1-1; 7 positions agree with TRBD1. CDR1 and CDR2 (germline): SNHLY, FYNNEI. CDR3 size: 15 residues. V gave up 4 bases and J gave up 5 bases; unmatched junction bases: 10. The CDR3 region is CASSGGRGDRTEAFF. CDR3 sequence (DNA): TGTGCCAGCAGTGGAGGAAGAGGGGACAGAACTGAAGCTTTCTTT.

The table lists this clonotype with a few counts. The chain links TRBV20-1 to TRBJ1-2; a weak D match, TRBD1 (6 bases). This CDR3 spans 12 amino acids. V dropped 7 bases and J dropped 4 bases, with 13 bases sitting between them. CDR1 and CDR2 from the germline V gene are DFQATT and SNEGSKA (reference sequence). CDR3 in DNA: TGCAGTGTTTTAAAGGACAGCTATGGCTACACCTTC. It encodes CSVLKDSYGYTF.

In this sample, this clonotype turned up a few times. The V gene is TRBV7-3, the J gene TRBJ2-2; 9 bases match TRBD2. Germline lookup yields CDR1 SGHTA and CDR2 FQGTGA. The CDR3 sequence is 15 residues long. The junction had 4 bases not matched to a gene; V was cut back by 5 bases and J by 3 bases. Here the CDR3 reads CASSQTSGDTGELFF. DNA for the CDR3: TGTGCCAGCAGCCAGACTAGCGGAGACACCGGGGAGCTGTTTTTT.

The chain combines TRBV7-8 with TRBJ2-3; D perhaps matches TRBD1 (6 bases). This CDR3 contains 16 residues. Germline values: CDR1 SGHVS, CDR2 FQNEAQ. With 8 bases removed from V and 2 bases from J, the gap between germline ends came to 20 bases. CDR3 protein: CASCLFVGQPTDTQYF. In DNA, the CDR3 is TGTGCCAGCTGCCTCTTTGTAGGACAGCCCACAGATACGCAGTATTTT. The variable domain in full, with the rest retrieved from reference TRBV7-8 and TRBJ2-3, is GAGVSQSPRYKVAKRGQDVALRCDPISGHVSLFWYQQALGQGPEFLTYFQNEAQLDKSGLPSDRFFAERPEGSVSTLKIQRTQQEDSAVYLCASCLFVGQPTDTQYFGPGTRLTVL.